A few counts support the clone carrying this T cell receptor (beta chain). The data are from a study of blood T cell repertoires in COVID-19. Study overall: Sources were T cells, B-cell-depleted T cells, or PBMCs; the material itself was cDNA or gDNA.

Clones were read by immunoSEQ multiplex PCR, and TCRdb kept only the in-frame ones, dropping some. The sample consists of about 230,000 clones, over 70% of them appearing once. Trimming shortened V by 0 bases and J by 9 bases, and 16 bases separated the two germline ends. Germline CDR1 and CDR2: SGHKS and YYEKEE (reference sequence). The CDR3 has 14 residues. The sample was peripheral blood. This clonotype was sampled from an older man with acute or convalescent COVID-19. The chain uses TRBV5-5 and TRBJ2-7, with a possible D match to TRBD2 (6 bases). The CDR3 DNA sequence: TGTGCCAGCAGCTTGGGCGGGGCCTCCGCGATGCAGTACTTC. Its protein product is CASSLGGASAMQYF.